The clone carrying this T cell receptor (beta chain) was detected many times. Its antigen remains unidentified. This entry is derived from a study of identical twins. General study findings and limits: The study found excess low generation probability among twin-shared out-of-frame alpha sequences.

Unique molecular identifiers were present on cDNA, and template switching added a universal primer site. TCRdb analysed the 5' RACE reads with MiXCR anew, one entry per CDR3 protein. The repertoire consists of about 200,000 distinct CDR3 sequences, with roughly a tenth occurring once and the leading ten covering about 5.2%. V was shortened by 6 bases and J by 3 bases, with 12 bases between the two germline ends. Germline CDR1 is LGHDT and CDR2 is YNNKEL (reference sequence). The CDR3 runs 14 residues. The sequenced material came from memory (CD45RO+) T cells sorted from blood. The rearrangement uses TRBV3-1 and TRBJ1-5, with TRBD1 as a possible D gene (5 bases). This clonotype was obtained from a woman aged 18-29 years in good health. CDR3 in amino acids: CASRPPGINQPQHF. The CDR3 DNA reads TGTGCCAGCAGACCCCCAGGGATCAATCAGCCCCAGCATTTT.